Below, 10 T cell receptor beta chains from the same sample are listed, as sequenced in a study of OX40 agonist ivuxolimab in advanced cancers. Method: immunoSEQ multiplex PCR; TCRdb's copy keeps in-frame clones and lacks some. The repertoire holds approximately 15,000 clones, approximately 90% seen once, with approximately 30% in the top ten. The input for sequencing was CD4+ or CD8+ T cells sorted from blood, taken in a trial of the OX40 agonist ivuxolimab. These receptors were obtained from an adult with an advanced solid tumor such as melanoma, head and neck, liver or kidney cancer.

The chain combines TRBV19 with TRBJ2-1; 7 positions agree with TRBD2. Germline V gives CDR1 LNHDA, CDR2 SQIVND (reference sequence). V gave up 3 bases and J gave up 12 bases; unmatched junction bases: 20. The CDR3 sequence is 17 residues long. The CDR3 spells CASSMVAPSGITTGQFF. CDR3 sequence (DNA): TGTGCCAGTAGTATGGTAGCTCCGAGCGGGATAACGACGGGGCAGTTCTTC. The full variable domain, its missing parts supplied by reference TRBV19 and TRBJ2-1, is DGGITQSPKYLFRKEGQNVTLSCEQNLNHDAMYWYRQDPGQGLRLIYYSQIVNDFQKGDIAEGYSVSREKKESFPLTVTSAQKNPTAFYLCASSMVAPSGITTGQFFGPGTRLTVL.

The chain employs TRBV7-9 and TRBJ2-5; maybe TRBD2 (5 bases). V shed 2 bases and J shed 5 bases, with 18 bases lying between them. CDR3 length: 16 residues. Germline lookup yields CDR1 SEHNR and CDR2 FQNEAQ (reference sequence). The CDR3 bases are TGTGCCAGCAGCTTATCGAGGGCCCTTGGTTTGGAGACCCAGTACTTC. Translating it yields CASSLSRALGLETQYF. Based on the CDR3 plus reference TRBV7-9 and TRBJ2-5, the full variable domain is DTGVSQNPRHKITKRGQNVTFRCDPISEHNRLYWYRQTLGQGPEFLTYFQNEAQLEKSRLLSDRFSAERPKGSFSTLEIQRTEQGDSAMYLCASSLSRALGLETQYFGPGTRLLVL.

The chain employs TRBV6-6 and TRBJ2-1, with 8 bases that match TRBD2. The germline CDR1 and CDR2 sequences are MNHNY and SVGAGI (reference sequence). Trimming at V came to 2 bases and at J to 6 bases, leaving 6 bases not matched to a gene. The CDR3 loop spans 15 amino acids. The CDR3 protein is CASSYVPSGPNEQFF. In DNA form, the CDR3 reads TGTGCCAGCAGTTACGTGCCTAGCGGGCCCAATGAGCAGTTCTTC.

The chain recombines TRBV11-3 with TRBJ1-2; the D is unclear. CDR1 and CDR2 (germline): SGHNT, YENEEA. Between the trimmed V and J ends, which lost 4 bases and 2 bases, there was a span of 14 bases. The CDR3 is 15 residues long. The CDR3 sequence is CASSSDGDGNYGYTF. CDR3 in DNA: TGTGCCAGCAGCTCGGACGGAGATGGAAACTATGGCTACACCTTC.

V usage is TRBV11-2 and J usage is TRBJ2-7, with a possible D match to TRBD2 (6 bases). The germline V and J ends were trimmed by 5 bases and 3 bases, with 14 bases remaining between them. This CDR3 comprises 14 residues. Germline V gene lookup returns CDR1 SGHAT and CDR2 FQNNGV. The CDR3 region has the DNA TGTGCCAGCAGCATGGAGCGGAGGGGCTACGAGCAGTACTTC. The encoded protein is CASSMERRGYEQYF. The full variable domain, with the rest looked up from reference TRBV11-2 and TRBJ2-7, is EAGVAQSPRYKIIEKRQSVAFWCNPISGHATLYWYQQILGQGPKLLIQFQNNGVVDDSQLPKDRFSAERLKGVDSTLKIQPAKLEDSAVYLCASSMERRGYEQYFGPGTRLTVT.

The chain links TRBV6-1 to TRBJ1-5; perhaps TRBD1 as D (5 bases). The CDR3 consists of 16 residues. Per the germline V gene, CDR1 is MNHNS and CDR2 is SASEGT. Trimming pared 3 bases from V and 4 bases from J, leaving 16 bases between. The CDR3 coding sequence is TGTGCCAGCAGTGATTTTACGCGGGACCGAAATCAGCCCCAGCATTTT. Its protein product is CASSDFTRDRNQPQHF.

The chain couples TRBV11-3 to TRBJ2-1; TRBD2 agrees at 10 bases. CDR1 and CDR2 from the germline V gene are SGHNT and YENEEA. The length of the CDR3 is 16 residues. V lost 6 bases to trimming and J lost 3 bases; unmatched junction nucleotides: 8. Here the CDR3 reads CASSDGLAELYNEQFF. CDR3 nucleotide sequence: TGTGCCAGCAGTGACGGACTAGCGGAGCTCTACAATGAGCAGTTCTTC.

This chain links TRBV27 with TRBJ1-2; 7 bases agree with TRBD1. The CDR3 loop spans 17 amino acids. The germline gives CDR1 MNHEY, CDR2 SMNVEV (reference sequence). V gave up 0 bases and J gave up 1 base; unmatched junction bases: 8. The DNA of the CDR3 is TGTGCCAGCAGTTTATCGATAAATCAGGGGGTTAACTATGGCTACACCTTC. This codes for CASSLSINQGVNYGYTF.

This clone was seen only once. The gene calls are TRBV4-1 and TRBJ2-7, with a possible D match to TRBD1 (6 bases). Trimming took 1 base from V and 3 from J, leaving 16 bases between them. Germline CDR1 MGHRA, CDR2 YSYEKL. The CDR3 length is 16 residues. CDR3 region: CASSQGYRDNLYEQYF. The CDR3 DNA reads TGCGCCAGCAGCCAAGGGTACCGGGACAATCTCTACGAGCAGTACTTC.

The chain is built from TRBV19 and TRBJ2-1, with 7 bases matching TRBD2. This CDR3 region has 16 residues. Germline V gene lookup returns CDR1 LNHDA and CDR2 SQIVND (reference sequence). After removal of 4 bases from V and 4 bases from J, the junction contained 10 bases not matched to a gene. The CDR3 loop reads CASSNMSGIYYNEQFF. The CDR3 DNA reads TGTGCCAGTAGTAACATGAGCGGGATCTATTACAATGAGCAGTTCTTC.